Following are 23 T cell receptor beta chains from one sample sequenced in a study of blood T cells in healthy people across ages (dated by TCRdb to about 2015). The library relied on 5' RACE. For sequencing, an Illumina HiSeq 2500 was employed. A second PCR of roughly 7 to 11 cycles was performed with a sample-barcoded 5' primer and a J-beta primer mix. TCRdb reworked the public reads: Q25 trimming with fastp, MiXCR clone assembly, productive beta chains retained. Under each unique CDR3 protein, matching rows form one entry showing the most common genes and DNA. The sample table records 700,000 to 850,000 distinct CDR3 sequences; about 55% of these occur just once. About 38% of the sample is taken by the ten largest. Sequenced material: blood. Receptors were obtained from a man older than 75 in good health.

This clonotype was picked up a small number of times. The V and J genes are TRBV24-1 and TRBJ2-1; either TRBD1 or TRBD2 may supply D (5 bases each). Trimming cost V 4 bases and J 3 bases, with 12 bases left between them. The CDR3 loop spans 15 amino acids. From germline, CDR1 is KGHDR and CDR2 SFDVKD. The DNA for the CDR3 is TGTGCCACCAGTGAAAGGGGAGCCCACTACAATGAGCAGTTCTTC. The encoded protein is CATSERGAHYNEQFF.

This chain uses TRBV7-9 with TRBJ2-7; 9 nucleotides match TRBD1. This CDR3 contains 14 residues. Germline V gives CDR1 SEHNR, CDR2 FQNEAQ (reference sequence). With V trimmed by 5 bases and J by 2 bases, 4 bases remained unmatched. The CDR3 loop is CASSARDRAYEQYF. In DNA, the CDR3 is TGTGCCAGCAGCGCCCGGGACAGGGCCTACGAGCAGTACTTC.

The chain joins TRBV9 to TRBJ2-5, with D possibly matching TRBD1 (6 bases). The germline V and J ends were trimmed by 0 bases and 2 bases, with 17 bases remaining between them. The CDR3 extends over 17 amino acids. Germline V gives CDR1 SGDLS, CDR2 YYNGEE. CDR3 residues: CASSVATVGGRQETQYF. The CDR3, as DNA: TGTGCCAGCAGCGTAGCCACCGTTGGGGGCAGACAAGAGACCCAGTACTTC.

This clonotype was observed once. CDR3 DNA: TGTGCCAGCAGCCCTGGGGGTCGAGCAGGGGAGACCCAGTACTTC. Amino acids: CASSPGGRAGETQYF. The chain combines TRBV7-9 with TRBJ2-5; D is tentatively TRBD1 or TRBD2 (5 bases each). V shed 5 bases and J shed 5 bases, with 18 bases lying between them. Germline-derived CDR1 and CDR2 are SEHNR and FQNEAQ (reference sequence). The CDR3 loop spans 15 amino acids.

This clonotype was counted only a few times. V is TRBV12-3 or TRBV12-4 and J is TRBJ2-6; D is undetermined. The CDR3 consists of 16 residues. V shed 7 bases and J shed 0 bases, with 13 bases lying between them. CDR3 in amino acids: CASTTTETSGANVLTF. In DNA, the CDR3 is TGTGCCAGCACCACAACCGAGACCTCTGGGGCCAACGTCCTGACTTTC.

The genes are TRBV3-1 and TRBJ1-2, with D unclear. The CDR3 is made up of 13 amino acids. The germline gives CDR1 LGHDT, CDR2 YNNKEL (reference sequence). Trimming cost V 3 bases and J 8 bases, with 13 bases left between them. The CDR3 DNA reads TGTGCCAGCAGCCAGCGACAAGCCGTCGGCTACACCTTC. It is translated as CASSQRQAVGYTF.

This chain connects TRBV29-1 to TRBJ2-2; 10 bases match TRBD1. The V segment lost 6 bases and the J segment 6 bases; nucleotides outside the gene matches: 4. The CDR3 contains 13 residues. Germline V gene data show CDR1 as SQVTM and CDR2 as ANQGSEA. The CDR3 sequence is CSVRQGAPGELFF. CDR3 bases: TGCAGCGTACGACAGGGGGCCCCCGGGGAGCTGTTTTTT.

CDR3 region: CASSAQNAVYGYTF. DNA of the CDR3: TGTGCCAGCAGCGCCCAGAATGCAGTCTATGGCTACACCTTC. V gene TRBV9 combines with J gene TRBJ1-2, with D unclear. The CDR3 sequence is 14 residues long. The ends were cut back, 3 bases at V and 4 bases at J, with 13 bases in the middle. CDR1 and CDR2 (germline): SGDLS, YYNGEE.

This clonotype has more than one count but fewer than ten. CDR3 in DNA: TGTGCCAGCAGCCAAGGAACTAGCGGGAATTCCTACGAGCAGTACTTC. This sequence encodes CASSQGTSGNSYEQYF. The chain links TRBV4-2 to TRBJ2-7; 10 bases align to TRBD2. The CDR3 length is 16 residues. The germline CDR1 and CDR2 sequences are LGHNA and YNFKEQ. J was trimmed by 1 base and V by 1 base; bases with no gene match: 4.

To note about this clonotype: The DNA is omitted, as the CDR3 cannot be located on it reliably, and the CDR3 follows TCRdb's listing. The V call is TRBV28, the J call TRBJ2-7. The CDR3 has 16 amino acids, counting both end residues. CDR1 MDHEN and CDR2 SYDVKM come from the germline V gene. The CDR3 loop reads CASSTSTTGGTYEQYF.

The CDR3 DNA sequence: TGTGCCACCAGTGATCCCCGGGACAGGGGCCCCTCTGGGGCCAACGTCCTGACTTTC. Its translation: CATSDPRDRGPSGANVLTF. The V and J genes are TRBV24-1 and TRBJ2-6, with 10 bases that match TRBD1. Trimming took 3 bases from V and 0 from J; bases not matched to a gene: 7. The germline V gene has CDR1 KGHDR and CDR2 SFDVKD. The CDR3 length is 19 residues.

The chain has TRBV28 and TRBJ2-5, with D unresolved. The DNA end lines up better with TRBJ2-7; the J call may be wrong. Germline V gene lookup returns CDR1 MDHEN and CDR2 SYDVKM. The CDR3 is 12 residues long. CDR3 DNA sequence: TGTGCCAGTATGAGGCTTTCCTACGAGCAGTACTTC. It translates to CASMRLSYEQYF.

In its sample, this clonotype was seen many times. The CDR3 protein is CASSYGTSGPETQYF. The CDR3, as DNA: TGTGCCAGCAGTTATGGGACTAGCGGGCCGGAGACCCAGTACTTC. The gene calls are TRBV6-5 and TRBJ2-5; 12 bases map to TRBD2. The germline V gene encodes CDR1 MNHEY and CDR2 SVGAGI. J lost 5 bases, V lost 3 bases, and 4 bases had no gene match. The CDR3 spans 15 residues.

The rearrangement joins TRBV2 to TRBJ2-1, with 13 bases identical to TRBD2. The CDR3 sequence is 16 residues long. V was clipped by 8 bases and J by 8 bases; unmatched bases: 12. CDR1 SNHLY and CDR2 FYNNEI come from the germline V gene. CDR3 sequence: CASFGGTSGRVDEQFF. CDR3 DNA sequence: TGTGCCAGCTTCGGGGGTACTAGCGGGAGGGTTGATGAGCAGTTCTTC.

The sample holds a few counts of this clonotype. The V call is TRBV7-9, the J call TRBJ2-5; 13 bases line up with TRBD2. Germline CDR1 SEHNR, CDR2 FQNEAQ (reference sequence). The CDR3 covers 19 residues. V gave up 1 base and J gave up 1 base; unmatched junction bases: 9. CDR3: CASSLGRLGLAGRQETQYF. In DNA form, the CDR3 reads TGTGCCAGCAGCTTAGGCCGTTTGGGACTAGCGGGACGCCAAGAGACCCAGTACTTC.

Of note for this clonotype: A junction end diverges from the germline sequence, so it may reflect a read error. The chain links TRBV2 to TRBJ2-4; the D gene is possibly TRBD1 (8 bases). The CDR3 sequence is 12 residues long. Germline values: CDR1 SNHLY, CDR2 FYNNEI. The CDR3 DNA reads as TGTGCCAGCAGAGAAGACAGGGGAGGGCTGTACTTC. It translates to CASREDRGGLYF. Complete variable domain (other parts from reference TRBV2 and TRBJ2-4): EPEVTQTPSHQVTQMGQEVILRCVPISNHLYFYWYRQILGQKVEFLVSFYNNEISEKSEIFDDQFSVERPDGSNFTLKIRSTKLEDSAMYFCASREDRGGLYFGAGTRLSVL.

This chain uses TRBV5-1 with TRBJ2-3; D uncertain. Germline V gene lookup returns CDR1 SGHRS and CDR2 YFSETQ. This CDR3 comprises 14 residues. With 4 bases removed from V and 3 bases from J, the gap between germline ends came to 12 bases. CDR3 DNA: TGCGCCAGCAGCGCTGAGCTGGGGACAGATACGCAGTATTTT. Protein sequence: CASSAELGTDTQYF.

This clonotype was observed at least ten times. The DNA for the CDR3 is TGTGCCAGCAGCTTAGTAGTGGGACCTGGGGACTACGAGCAGTACTTC. It specifies CASSLVVGPGDYEQYF. The gene calls are TRBV11-2 and TRBJ2-7; either TRBD1 or TRBD2 may supply D (5 bases each). The length of the CDR3 is 16 residues. Trimming shortened V by 1 base and J by 3 bases, and 16 bases separated the two germline ends. CDR1 is SGHAT and CDR2 is FQNNGV in the germline V gene.

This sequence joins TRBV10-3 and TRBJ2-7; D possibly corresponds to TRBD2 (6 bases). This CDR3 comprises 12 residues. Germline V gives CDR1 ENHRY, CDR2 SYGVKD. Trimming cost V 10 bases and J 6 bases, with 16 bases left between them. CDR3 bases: TGTGCCACCCGGGAGAACCAAGGCGAGCAGTACTTC. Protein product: CATRENQGEQYF.

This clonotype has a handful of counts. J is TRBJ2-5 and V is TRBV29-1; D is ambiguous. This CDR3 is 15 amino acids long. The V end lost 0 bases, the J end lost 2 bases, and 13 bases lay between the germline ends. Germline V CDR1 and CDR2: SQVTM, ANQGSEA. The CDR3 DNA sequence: TGCAGCGTTGAAGATCCCGGCACCTCGCAAGAGACCCAGTACTTC. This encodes CSVEDPGTSQETQYF.

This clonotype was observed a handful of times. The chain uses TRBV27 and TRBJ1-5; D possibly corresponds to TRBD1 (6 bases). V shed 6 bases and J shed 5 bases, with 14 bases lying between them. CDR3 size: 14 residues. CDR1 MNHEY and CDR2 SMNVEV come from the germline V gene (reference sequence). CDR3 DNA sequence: TGTGCCAGCAGCGCCGCCCGGGGGCATCAGCCCCAGCATTTT. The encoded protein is CASSAARGHQPQHF.

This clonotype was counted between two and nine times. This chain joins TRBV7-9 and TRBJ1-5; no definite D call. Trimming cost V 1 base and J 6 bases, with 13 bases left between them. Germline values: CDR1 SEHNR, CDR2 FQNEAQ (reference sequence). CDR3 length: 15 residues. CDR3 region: CASSLGGLGSQPQHF. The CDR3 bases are TGTGCCAGCAGCTTAGGGGGATTGGGGTCTCAGCCCCAGCATTTT.

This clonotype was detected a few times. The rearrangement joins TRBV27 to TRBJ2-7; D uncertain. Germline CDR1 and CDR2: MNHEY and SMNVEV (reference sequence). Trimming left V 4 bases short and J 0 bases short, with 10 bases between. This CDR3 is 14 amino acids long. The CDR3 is CASSSYDHSYEQYF. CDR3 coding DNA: TGTGCCAGCAGTTCTTACGACCACTCCTACGAGCAGTACTTC.